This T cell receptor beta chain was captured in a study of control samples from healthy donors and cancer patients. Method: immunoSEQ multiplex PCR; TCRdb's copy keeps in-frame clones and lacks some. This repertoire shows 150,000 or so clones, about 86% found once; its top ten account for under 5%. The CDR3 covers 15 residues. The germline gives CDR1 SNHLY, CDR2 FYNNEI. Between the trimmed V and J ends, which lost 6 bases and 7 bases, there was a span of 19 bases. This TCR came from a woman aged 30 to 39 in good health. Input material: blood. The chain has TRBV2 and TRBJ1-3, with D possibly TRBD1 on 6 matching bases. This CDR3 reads CASSPTGSAANTIYF. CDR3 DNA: TGTGCCAGCAGCCCCACAGGGTCCGCGGCCAACACCATATATTTT.